Sequencing of this T cell receptor (beta chain) was carried out in a study of tumor-infiltrating lymphocytes in primary liver carcinoma. Study background: Those enrolled were patients of both sexes, who were aged 30 to 69 years.

Study-level points and caveats: All five tumor regions shared only about 8-24% of top clones.

Production of TCR beta cDNA used around 500 ng total RNA together with a constant-region primer. Each TCR beta library was derived from three nested multiplex PCR rounds that employed slightly modified ARM-PCR. With TRBV1-TRBV30 forward primers and a C-beta reverse primer, the first two PCR rounds were run for roughly 9 cycles each. Each CDR3 protein is one row after TCRdb ran MiXCR on the multiplex PCR reads. The sample gives tens of thousands of distinct CDR3 sequences, 65% to 80% of which show up once; over 25% is in the top ten. The germline V gene encodes CDR1 SGHAT and CDR2 FQNNGV. CDR3 length: 14 amino acids. The source material, about 18-31 mg of unsorted bulk tissue, was used to co-extract RNA and DNA. Subjects presented with primary liver carcinoma managed by surgical resection. Separate regions, five per tumor, were sampled. Worth noting for this clonotype: No antigen is known for it. Germline is not matched at one junction end, which may reflect a read error.

The source of this sequence is a man aged 35-49 years with primary liver carcinoma and hepatitis B virus infection. The sample was liver tumor tissue from sampling region 5. Subset given: tumor region T5, tumor centre. This chain uses TRBV11-2 with TRBJ2-1; weak D call: TRBD2 (6 bases). CDR3 sequence (DNA): TGTGCCAGCAGCTTGGGTGAGGAGGGATTAGGGGAGCTCTTC. The encoded protein is CASSLGEEGLGELF.